The rows below give T cell receptor beta chains drawn from one sample of a study of T cell responses to AZD1222 COVID-19 vaccine. TCRdb's copy holds only in-frame clones and misses some; the assay was immunoSEQ multiplex PCR. The sample records about 150,000 clones, around 94% being singletons. The source material was peripheral blood, sampled on day 0 of AZD1222 vaccination. The receptors shown here come from an adult in good health. The CDR3 runs from the conserved cysteine through the conserved F or W. The order of the fields is D gene, CDR3 length, J gene, V gene, clone size, CDR3 DNA, CDR3 protein. The D gene is left open where the match is weak. Some rows have no size entry. The others give once, few or many, or a class for an expanded clone.

-,16,TRBJ1-5,TRBV18,-,TGTGCCAGCTCACCAATTGGTGACAGCCGCAATCAGCCCCAGCATTTT,CASSPIGDSRNQPQHF
-,15,TRBJ2-5,TRBV21-1,-,TGTGCCAGCAGCATCCCCCTTCGAGCTCAAGAGACCCAGTACTTC,CASSIPLRAQETQYF
TRBD1,15,TRBJ1-1,TRBV28,-,TGTGCCAGCAGTTGGACAGGGGGCGAGGGCACTGAAGCTTTCTTT,CASSWTGGEGTEAFF
-,11,TRBJ1-3,TRBV28,once,TGTGCCAGCAGTGGAGGGGCGCTCGGGTATTTT,CASSGGALGYF
TRBD2,16,TRBJ2-2,TRBV7-3,-,TGTGCCAGCAGCCCCCAGGGCGGGAGCAACACCGGGGAGCTGTTTTTT,CASSPQGGSNTGELFF
-,12,TRBJ2-3,TRBV30,-,TGTGCCTGGAGTCCCGATACAGGGATGGAGTATTTT,CAWSPDTGMEYF
-,14,TRBJ2-2,TRBV3-1/TRBV3-2,once,TGTGCCAGCAGCCAAGACGACAAGACCGGGGAGCTGTTTTTT,CASSQDDKTGELFF
TRBD2,16,TRBJ2-3,TRBV6-4,few,TGTGCCAGCAGTGAGACTAGCGGGGGAAGCACAGATACGCAGTATTTT,CASSETSGGSTDTQYF
-,12,TRBJ1-1,TRBV2,-,TGTGCCAGCAGTACCGGTTACACTGAAGCTTTCTTT,CASSTGYTEAFF
-,13,TRBJ1-5,TRBV4-1,-,TGCGCCAGCAGCCAAGATTATAGTCAGCCCCAGCATTTT,CASSQDYSQPQHF
-,13,TRBJ1-6,TRBV11-1,-,TGTGCCAGCAGCTTTAGGGAAGTCGGGCCCCTCCACTTT,CASSFREVGPLHF
-,13,TRBJ1-1,TRBV3-1/TRBV3-2,-,TGTGCCAGCAGACCTTACTCAGAGGATGAAGCTTTCTTT,CASRPYSEDEAFF
-,15,TRBJ1-4,TRBV19,-,TGTGCCAGTAGTATAGCGGTGACAGGAGAAGGAAAACTGTTTTTT,CASSIAVTGEGKLFF
-,16,TRBJ1-1,TRBV19,-,TGTGCCAGTAGTATGAGCGGTAGGCTCCCGAACACTGAAGCTTTCTTT,CASSMSGRLPNTEAFF
-,14,TRBJ1-3,TRBV5-1,-,TGCGCCAGCATGAGGGGTTCATCTGGAAACACCATATATTTT,CASMRGSSGNTIYF
TRBD2,16,TRBJ2-1,TRBV6-2/TRBV6-3,-,TGTGCCAGCAGGCCTGCACTAGCGGGACTCTACAATGAGCAGTTCTTC,CASRPALAGLYNEQFF
-,14,TRBJ1-2,TRBV5-6,-,TGTGCCAGCAGCTTGGCTGCAGCGAACTATGGCTACACCTTC,CASSLAAANYGYTF
TRBD1,14,TRBJ1-1,TRBV5-1,-,TGCGCCAGCAGCTCCTGGACAGGGTACACTGAAGCTTTCTTT,CASSSWTGYTEAFF
-,19,TRBJ1-5,TRBV19,once,TGTGCCAGTAGTATAGATAGTTTAATCGGGGGACGTAGCAATCAGCCCCAGCATTTT,CASSIDSLIGGRSNQPQHF
TRBD1,17,TRBJ1-1,TRBV4-1,-,TGCGCCAGCAGCCCGAGGACAGGGGCGAAGATGAACACTGAAGCTTTCTTT,CASSPRTGAKMNTEAFF
TRBD1,15,TRBJ2-3,TRBV7-9,-,TGTGCCAGCAGCACCCCGGGACAGGGTCTGGGTACGCAGTATTTT,CASSTPGQGLGTQYF
-,14,TRBJ1-3,TRBV15,-,TGTGCCACCAGCAGAGATCGGGGGGCCAACACCATATATTTT,CATSRDRGANTIYF
-,15,TRBJ2-2,TRBV7-6,-,TGTGCCAGCAGCGTCAGGGGGAGGGCCACCGGGGAGCTGTTTTTT,CASSVRGRATGELFF
-,15,TRBJ1-2,TRBV5-6,-,TGTGCCAGCAGCTACAGACAGACCTCTAACTATGGCTACACCTTC,CASSYRQTSNYGYTF
TRBD1,16,TRBJ1-1,TRBV9,-,TGTGCCAGCAGCGTAGAAGGGACAGGGTATGAGACTGAAGCTTTCTTT,CASSVEGTGYETEAFF
TRBD1,15,TRBJ1-2,TRBV24-1,-,TGTGCCACCAGTGATCCGACAGGGGGCATCTATGGCTACACCTTC,CATSDPTGGIYGYTF
-,12,TRBJ1-4,TRBV5-6,-,TGTGCCAGCAGCTTGGGAAGGGAAAAACTGTTTTTT,CASSLGREKLFF
-,14,TRBJ1-5,TRBV6-5,-,TGTGCCAGCAGTTACGGCAGGGTAAATCAGCCCCAGCATTTT,CASSYGRVNQPQHF
-,15,TRBJ1-5,TRBV6-5,-,TGTGCCAGCAGTTCCTATAGGACAGCCAATCAGCCCCAGCATTTT,CASSSYRTANQPQHF
-,14,TRBJ1-3,TRBV5-6,-,TGTGCCAGCACCACCCGGGCAGCTGGAAACACCATATATTTT,CASTTRAAGNTIYF
TRBD1,15,TRBJ2-1,TRBV28,few,TGTGCCAGCAACACCCCGGGACAGGGGTCCAATGAGCAGTTCTTC,CASNTPGQGSNEQFF
TRBD2,13,TRBJ2-4,TRBV5-1,once,TGCGCCAGCAGCTTTGCCGGGAGGAGCATTCAGTACTTC,CASSFAGRSIQYF
-,13,TRBJ2-1,TRBV12-3/TRBV12-4,-,TGTGCCAGCAGCCGTATAGACCGGGGCTTGCAGTTCTTC,CASSRIDRGLQFF
TRBD1,16,TRBJ1-2,TRBV7-9,-,TGTGCCAGCAGCTTACCCCGGGACAGGGAGAATTTTGGCTACACCTTC,CASSLPRDRENFGYTF
-,14,TRBJ2-4,TRBV28,-,TGTGCCAGCAGCAACCCGGGACCTAAAGACATTCAGTACTTC,CASSNPGPKDIQYF
TRBD1,16,TRBJ2-2,TRBV7-2,-,TGTGCCAGCAGCTTGCTAGGGGGCGCGGACACCGGGGAGCTGTTTTTT,CASSLLGGADTGELFF
TRBD1,14,TRBJ1-1,TRBV6-5,-,TGTGCCAGCACCGGACAGGACCTGAACACTGAAGCTTTCTTT,CASTGQDLNTEAFF
-,14,TRBJ2-3,TRBV6-5,few,TGTGCCAGCAGTTATTCGGACGCCACAGATACGCAGTATTTT,CASSYSDATDTQYF
TRBD1,13,TRBJ1-2,TRBV18,-,TGTGCCAGCTCACCAGACAGGGACCTCTCTTACACCTTC,CASSPDRDLSYTF
TRBD1,15,TRBJ1-2,TRBV7-2,-,TGTGCCAGCAGACCACCCGGGACAGGGACCTATGGCTACACCTTC,CASRPPGTGTYGYTF
-,17,TRBJ1-1,TRBV4-1,-,TGCGCCAGCAGCCTAGGGACCCCGGGGACGGGAGCCACTGAAGCTTTCTTT,CASSLGTPGTGATEAFF
-,14,TRBJ2-3,TRBV28,once,TGTGCCAGCACCCCCGAGGGAGGCACAGATACGCAGTATTTT,CASTPEGGTDTQYF
-,14,TRBJ1-5,TRBV19,-,TGTGCCAGTAGTATCAGACAGCACAATCAGCCCCAGCATTTT,CASSIRQHNQPQHF
TRBD2,15,TRBJ2-5,TRBV7-2,-,TGTGCCAGCAGCGATCAGCGGGGTCCAAGAGAGACCCAGTACTTC,CASSDQRGPRETQYF
TRBD2,16,TRBJ2-3,TRBV7-6,-,TGTGCCAGCAGCTTCCGAAGCGGGAGATCCACAGATACGCAGTATTTT,CASSFRSGRSTDTQYF
-,12,TRBJ1-1,TRBV11-2,-,TGTGCCAGCAGCTATTCCGGCCCCGAAGCTTTCTTT,CASSYSGPEAFF
-,16,TRBJ2-6,TRBV11-2,-,TGTGCCAGCAGCTTACAAGGCAGCTCTGGGGCCAACGTCCTGACTTTC,CASSLQGSSGANVLTF
-,14,TRBJ1-1,TRBV28,once,TGTGCCAGCAGCCTAGGGGTCGCGAACACTGAAGCTTTCTTT,CASSLGVANTEAFF